The rows below give T cell receptor beta chains drawn from one sample of a study of chronic HIV infection and antiretroviral therapy. MiXCR, run by TCRdb on the 5' RACE reads, gives a single entry per CDR3 protein. The data contain about 48,000 distinct CDR3 sequences, 15% to 20% of them singletons. Sequencing was performed on peripheral blood. The receptors were gathered from an adult who had HIV and had not received antiretroviral therapy, or was an uninfected healthy control (not recorded which). The CDR3 runs from the conserved cysteine through the conserved F or W. Each record gives: clone size, J gene, D gene, V gene, CDR3 DNA, CDR3 protein. The D gene is left open where the match is weak. Some rows mark clone size as missing; the rest say once, few, many or name a class of expanded clone.

>.|TRBJ1-5|.|TRBV28
TGTGCCAGCAGTTTAATGGGAGGGGAAGGCAATCAGCCCCAGCATTTT
CASSLMGGEGNQPQHF
>few|TRBJ2-3|.|TRBV28
TGTGCCAGCAGTTTAGGTGGAGAATCAGATACGCAGTATTTT
CASSLGGESDTQYF
>few|TRBJ1-2|.|TRBV10-3
TGTGCCATCAAAACCAGCCAGAACTATGGCTACACCTTC
CAIKTSQNYGYTF
>.|TRBJ2-1|.|TRBV29-1
TGCAGCGTTGAGTCATACAATGAGCAGTTCTTC
CSVESYNEQFF
>few|TRBJ2-7|TRBD2|TRBV28
TGTGCCAGTCTAGCGGGAGCTGTGCGCGAGCAGTACTTC
CASLAGAVREQYF
>few|TRBJ1-1|TRBD1|TRBV5-1
TGCGCCAGCAGCTTAGCGGGACAGCTGAACACTGAAGCTTTCTTT
CASSLAGQLNTEAFF
>.|TRBJ1-1|.|TRBV28
TGTGCCAGTAAAGGACGGGCGCGCGAAGCTTTCTTT
CASKGRAREAFF
>few|TRBJ1-2|TRBD1|TRBV4-1
TGCGCCAGCAGCCAAGCATTGGGACAGTTCTATGGCTACACCTTC
CASSQALGQFYGYTF
>few|TRBJ2-7|.|TRBV4-1
TGCGCCAGCAGCCAACCAACAGGGAACTACGAGCAGTACTTC
CASSQPTGNYEQYF
>.|TRBJ2-5|.|TRBV11-2
TGTGCCAGCAGCTTAGTTCCATTGAGGGGGGAGACCCAGTACTTC
CASSLVPLRGETQYF
>.|TRBJ1-3|.|TRBV5-1
TGCGCCAGCAGCTCGGATAGGACGGTTGGAAACACCATATATTTT
CASSSDRTVGNTIYF
>.|TRBJ1-1|.|TRBV28
TGTGCCAGCAGTTTATTTGCCCAGATCATGAACACTGAAGCTTTCTTT
CASSLFAQIMNTEAFF
>many|TRBJ2-3|TRBD2|TRBV20-1
TGCAGTGCTAGAGGACTAGCGGGAGGGCCCACAGATACGCAGTATTTT
CSARGLAGGPTDTQYF
>few|TRBJ2-3|TRBD1|TRBV29-1
TGCAGCGTTGCTACAGGGGGCCCAGATACGCAGTATTTT
CSVATGGPDTQYF
>.|TRBJ1-1|.|TRBV28
TGTGCCAGCGGACGGTTGGACACTGAAGCTTTCTTT
CASGRLDTEAFF
>.|TRBJ2-1|TRBD1|TRBV15
TGTGCCACCAGCTTGGGACAGGGAGTAGACAATGAGCAGTTCTTC
CATSLGQGVDNEQFF
>few|TRBJ2-5|TRBD2|TRBV7-3
TGTGCCAGCAGCCCGACGGGGGGAGGGGAGACCCAGTACTTC
CASSPTGGGETQYF
>few|TRBJ2-1|TRBD2|TRBV5-5
TGTGCCAGCAGCTTGGCTAGCGGGAGGGGTAATGAGCAGTTCTTC
CASSLASGRGNEQFF
>few|TRBJ2-7|TRBD2|TRBV28
TGTGCCAGCAGTTCCGCGGGAGGCCAAAAATTCTACGAGCAGTACTTC
CASSSAGGQKFYEQYF
>once|TRBJ2-7|TRBD1|TRBV18
TGTGCCAGCTCACCGGGGACAGGGGATAGGTACGAGCAGTACTTC
CASSPGTGDRYEQYF
>few|TRBJ2-1|TRBD1|TRBV18
TGTGCCAGCTCACCAACCTCGGGACAGGGGCCCTCTGAGCAGTTCTTC
CASSPTSGQGPSEQFF
>.|TRBJ2-7|TRBD2|TRBV28
TGTGCCAGCAGTTCGGGACTAGCGGGAGGAGGGCCTGAGCAGTACTTC
CASSSGLAGGGPEQYF
>.|TRBJ2-1|.|TRBV29-1
TGCAGCGTTGAAACCCCTCGCCCGAGCTCCTACAATGAGCAGTTCTTC
CSVETPRPSSYNEQFF
>.|TRBJ2-3|TRBD2|TRBV11-1
TGTGCCAGCAGCTTAGCAGCGGGACCCACAGATACGCAGTATTTT
CASSLAAGPTDTQYF
>.|TRBJ1-5|TRBD1|TRBV15
TGTGCCACCAGCAGGACAGGGGGCGGTCAGCCCCAGCATTTT
CATSRTGGGQPQHF
>few|TRBJ1-1|TRBD1|TRBV3-1
TGTGCCAGCAGCCAGCTAGACAGGGTGAACACTGAAGCTTTCTTT
CASSQLDRVNTEAFF
>.|TRBJ2-3|.|TRBV4-2
TGTGCCAGCTCCCCCAGGGTTCCGGCAGATACGCAGTATTTT
CASSPRVPADTQYF
>.|TRBJ2-1|.|TRBV2
TGTGCCAGCGATAGCAGTTACAATGAGCAGTTCTTC
CASDSSYNEQFF
>.|TRBJ2-5|.|TRBV28
TGTGCCAGCAGTTCCGAAGCCTCCGTGCGGACCCAGTACTTC
CASSSEASVRTQYF
>few|TRBJ2-7|.|TRBV28
TGTGCCAGCCTCACCAGGCAGGGGGGCTACGAGCAGTACTTC
CASLTRQGGYEQYF
>few|TRBJ1-1|.|TRBV7-2
TGTGCCAGCAGCTTTTTCAGGGAGACTGAAGCTTTCTTT
CASSFFRETEAFF
>few|TRBJ2-1|TRBD2|TRBV7-8
TGTGCCAGCAGCCCGGCGGGAGACGGGTCCTACAATGAGCAGTTCTTC
CASSPAGDGSYNEQFF
>.|TRBJ2-3|.|TRBV9
TGTGCCAGCAGCCAAGCCGGGGCGGGCCTAGGGACAGATACGCAGTATTTT
CASSQAGAGLGTDTQYF
>.|TRBJ1-2|.|TRBV7-9
TGTGCCAGCACCCAAGAGGGACTCTATGGCTACACCTTC
CASTQEGLYGYTF
>few|TRBJ2-1|.|TRBV28
TGTGCCAGCAGACACTACGGGGGTTCTGGTAGCGATGAGCAGTTCTTC
CASRHYGGSGSDEQFF
>.|TRBJ1-2|TRBD1|TRBV5-1
TGCGCCAGCAGCTTAACCGGGACAGGGGGATTCTTCTATGGCTACACCTTC
CASSLTGTGGFFYGYTF
>few|TRBJ1-2|TRBD1|TRBV6-2/TRBV6-3
TGTGCCAGCACTTACGGGACAGGTGGAGGCTACACCTTC
CASTYGTGGGYTF
>many|TRBJ2-3|.|TRBV25-1
TGTGCCAGCAGTAACCCTAGCGCCCACACAGATACGCAGTATTTT
CASSNPSAHTDTQYF
>.|TRBJ2-6|.|TRBV24-1
TGTGCCACCGGCCCGGGACAAGCCTCTGGGGCCAACGTCCTGACTTTC
CATGPGQASGANVLTF
>.|TRBJ2-7|.|TRBV4-1
TGCGACAGCAGACAAGTCAGCACGGGAGCACGGGAGCAGTACTTC
CDSRQVSTGAREQYF
>few|TRBJ1-5|.|TRBV7-2
TGTGCCAGCAGCTTAGTTTATTCCGGTCGGGGTTCCTGGCCCCAGCATTTT
CASSLVYSGRGSWPQHF
>many|TRBJ2-4|TRBD1|TRBV20-1
TGCAGTGCTAGAGAGGACAGGGCCAAAAACATTCAGTACTTC
CSAREDRAKNIQYF
>.|TRBJ2-7|.|TRBV6-5
TGTGCCAGCAGTACTAACGCCCGGGGGGCCGAGCAGTACTTC
CASSTNARGAEQYF
>.|TRBJ2-3|.|TRBV7-9
TGTGCCAGCAGCTTAATCGGATTCGACACAGATACGCAGTATTTT
CASSLIGFDTDTQYF
>few|TRBJ2-3|.|TRBV5-6
TGTGCCAGCAACGTCCTCGAGGATACGCAGTATTTT
CASNVLEDTQYF
>.|TRBJ2-5|.|TRBV28
TGTGCCAGCACGGGGAGGGGGGCCACGCGAGAGACCCAGTACTTC
CASTGRGATRETQYF
>.|TRBJ2-2|.|TRBV24-1
TGTGCCACCAGTGGATGGACCGGGGAGCTGTTTTTT
CATSGWTGELFF
>few|TRBJ1-4|.|TRBV28
TGTGCCAGCCGCCCAGGGAAGGCAATAAAAGAAAAACTGTTTTTT
CASRPGKAIKEKLFF
>.|TRBJ2-1|.|TRBV24-1
TGTGCCACCAGTGAGCGGGGACCGCTCTACAATGAGCAGTTCTTC
CATSERGPLYNEQFF
>.|TRBJ2-5|.|TRBV5-1
TGCGCCAGCAGAGAGGAAGAGCGAAAAGAGACCCAGTACTTC
CASREEERKETQYF
>.|TRBJ2-7|.|TRBV7-8
TGTGCCAGCAGCTTAGCCCCCGCGACCGAGCAGTACTTC
CASSLAPATEQYF
>.|TRBJ2-5|.|TRBV21-1
TGTGCCAGCCTCGAGCGGGGGAATGGACTTCAAGTGACCCAGTACTTC
CASLERGNGLQVTQYF
>.|TRBJ2-3|TRBD1|TRBV29-1
TGCAGCGTGGGTAAGACGGGACAGAACACAGATACGCAGTATTTT
CSVGKTGQNTDTQYF
>few|TRBJ1-3|.|TRBV6-5
TGTGCCAGCAGTCGGGATAGCTCTGGAAACACCATATATTTT
CASSRDSSGNTIYF
>few|TRBJ2-7|.|TRBV28
TGTGCCAGCAGTTGGGGGCGAGAGCAGTACTTC
CASSWGREQYF
>.|TRBJ2-1|TRBD2|TRBV11-2
TGTGCCAGCAGCGGACGGACTAGCGCCAATCCCAATGAGCAGTTCTTC
CASSGRTSANPNEQFF
>few|TRBJ1-3|.|TRBV29-1
TGCAGCGTTTTAGACGTTAACTCTGGAAACACCATATATTTT
CSVLDVNSGNTIYF
>few|TRBJ1-2|.|TRBV6-5
TGTGCCAGCACCCCCGGCTACACCTTC
CASTPGYTF
>many|TRBJ1-1|TRBD1|TRBV20-1
TGCAGTGCTTTCACAGGGGTTGAAGCTTTCTTT
CSAFTGVEAFF